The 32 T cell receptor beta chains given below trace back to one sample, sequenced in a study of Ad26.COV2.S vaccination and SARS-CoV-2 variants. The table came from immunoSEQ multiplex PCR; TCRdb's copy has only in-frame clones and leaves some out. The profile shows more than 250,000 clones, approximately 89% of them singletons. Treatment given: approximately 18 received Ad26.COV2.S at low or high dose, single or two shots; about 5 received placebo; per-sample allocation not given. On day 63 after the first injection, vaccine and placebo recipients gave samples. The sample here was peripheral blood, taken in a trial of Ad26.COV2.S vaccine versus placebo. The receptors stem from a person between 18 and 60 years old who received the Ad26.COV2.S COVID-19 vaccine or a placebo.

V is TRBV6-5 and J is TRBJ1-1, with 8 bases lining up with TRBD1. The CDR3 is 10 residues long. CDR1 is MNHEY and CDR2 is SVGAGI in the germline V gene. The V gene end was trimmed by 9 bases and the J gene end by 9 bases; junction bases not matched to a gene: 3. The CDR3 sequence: CASGQGKAFF. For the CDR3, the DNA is TGTGCCAGTGGACAGGGTAAAGCTTTCTTT.

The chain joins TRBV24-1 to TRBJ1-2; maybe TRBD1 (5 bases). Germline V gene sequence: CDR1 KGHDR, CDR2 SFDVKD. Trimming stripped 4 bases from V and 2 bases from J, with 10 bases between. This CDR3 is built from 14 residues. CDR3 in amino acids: CATSEPTVNYGYTF. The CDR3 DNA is TGTGCCACCAGTGAACCGACAGTCAACTATGGCTACACCTTC.

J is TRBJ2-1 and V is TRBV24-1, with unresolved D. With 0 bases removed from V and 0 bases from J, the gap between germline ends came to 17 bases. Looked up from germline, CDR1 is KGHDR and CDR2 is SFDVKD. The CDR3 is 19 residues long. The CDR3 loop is CATSDLPRHPPSSYNEQFF. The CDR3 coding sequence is TGTGCCACCAGTGATTTGCCCCGACATCCTCCTTCCTCCTACAATGAGCAGTTCTTC.

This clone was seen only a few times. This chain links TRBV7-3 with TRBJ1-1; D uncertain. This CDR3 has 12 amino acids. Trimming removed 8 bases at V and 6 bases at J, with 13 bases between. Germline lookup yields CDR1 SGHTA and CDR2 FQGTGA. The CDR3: CASSSGVPEAFF. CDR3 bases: TGTGCCAGCTCCTCCGGGGTCCCTGAAGCTTTCTTT.

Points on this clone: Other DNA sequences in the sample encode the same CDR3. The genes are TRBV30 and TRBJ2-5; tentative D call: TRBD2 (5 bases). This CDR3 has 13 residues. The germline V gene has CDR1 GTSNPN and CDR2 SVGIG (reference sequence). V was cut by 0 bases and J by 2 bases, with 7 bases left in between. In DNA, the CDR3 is TGTGCCTGGAGTGTATCGGGGCAAGAGACCCAGTACTTC. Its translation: CAWSVSGQETQYF.

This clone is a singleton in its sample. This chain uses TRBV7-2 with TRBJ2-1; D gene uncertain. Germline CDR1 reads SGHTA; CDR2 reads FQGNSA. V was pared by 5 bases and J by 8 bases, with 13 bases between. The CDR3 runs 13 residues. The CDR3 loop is CASSTPQPDEQFF. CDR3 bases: TGTGCCAGCAGCACACCACAACCGGATGAGCAGTTCTTC.

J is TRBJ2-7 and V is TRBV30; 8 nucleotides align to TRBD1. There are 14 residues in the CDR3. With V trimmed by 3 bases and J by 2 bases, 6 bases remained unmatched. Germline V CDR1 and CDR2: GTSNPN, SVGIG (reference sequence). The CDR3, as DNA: TGTGCCTGGAGCCCTGGGACAGGAACCTACGAGCAGTACTTC. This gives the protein CAWSPGTGTYEQYF.

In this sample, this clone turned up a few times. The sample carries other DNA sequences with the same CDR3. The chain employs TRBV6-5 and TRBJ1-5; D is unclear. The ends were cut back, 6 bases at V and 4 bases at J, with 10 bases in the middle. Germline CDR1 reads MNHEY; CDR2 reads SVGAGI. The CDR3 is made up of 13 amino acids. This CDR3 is CASSRRRNQPQHF. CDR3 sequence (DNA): TGTGCCAGCAGCCGCAGGCGAAATCAGCCCCAGCATTTT.

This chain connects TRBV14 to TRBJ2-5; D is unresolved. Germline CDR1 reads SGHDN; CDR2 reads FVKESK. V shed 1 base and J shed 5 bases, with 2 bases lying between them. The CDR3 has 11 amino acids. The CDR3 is CASSQAETQYF. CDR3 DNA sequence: TGTGCCAGCAGCCAAGCGGAGACCCAGTACTTC.

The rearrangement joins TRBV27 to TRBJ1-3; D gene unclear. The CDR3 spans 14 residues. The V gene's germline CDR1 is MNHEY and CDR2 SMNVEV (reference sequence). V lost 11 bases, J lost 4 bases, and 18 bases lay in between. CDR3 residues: CASQEGPEGNTIYF. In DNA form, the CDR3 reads TGTGCCTCCCAGGAGGGTCCGGAAGGAAACACCATATATTTT.

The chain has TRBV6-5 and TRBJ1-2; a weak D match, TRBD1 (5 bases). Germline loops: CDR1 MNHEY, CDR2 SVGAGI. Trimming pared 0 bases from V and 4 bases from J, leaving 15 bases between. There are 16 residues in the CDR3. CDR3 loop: CASSYSSGGAVYGYTF. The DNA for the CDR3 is TGTGCCAGCAGTTACTCGTCGGGAGGGGCTGTCTATGGCTACACCTTC.

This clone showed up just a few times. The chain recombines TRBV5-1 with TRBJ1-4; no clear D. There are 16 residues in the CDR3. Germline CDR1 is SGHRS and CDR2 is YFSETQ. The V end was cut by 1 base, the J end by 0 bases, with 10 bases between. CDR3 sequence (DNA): TGCGCCAGCAGCTTGAACAGTGATACAACTAATGAAAAACTGTTTTTT. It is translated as CASSLNSDTTNEKLFF.

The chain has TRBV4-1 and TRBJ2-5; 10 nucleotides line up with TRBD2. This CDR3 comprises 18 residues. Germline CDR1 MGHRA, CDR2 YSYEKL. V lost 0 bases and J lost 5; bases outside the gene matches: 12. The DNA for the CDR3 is TGCGCCAGCAGCCAAGATATCGACAGCGGGGGGGCGTATGAGACCCAGTACTTC. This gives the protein CASSQDIDSGGAYETQYF.

DNA for the CDR3: TGTGCCAGCAGCCCACGACTCGGCCAGCGGGGGAGTTTGAACACCGGGGAGCTGTTTTTT. Translating gives CASSPRLGQRGSLNTGELFF. The chain employs TRBV3-1 (or the pseudogene TRBV3-2) and TRBJ2-2; 8 nucleotides agree with TRBD2. The ends lost 4 bases at V and 1 base at J; junction bases unmatched: 17. Per the germline V gene, CDR1 is LGHDT and CDR2 is YNNKEL (reference sequence). This CDR3 region has 20 residues.

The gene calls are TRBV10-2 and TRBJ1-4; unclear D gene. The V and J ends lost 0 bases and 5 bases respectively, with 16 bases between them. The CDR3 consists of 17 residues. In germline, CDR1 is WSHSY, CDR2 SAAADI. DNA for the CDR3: TGCGCCAGCAGTGAGTCGACTTGGGGAGGCTTGAATGAAAAACTGTTTTTT. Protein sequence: CASSESTWGGLNEKLFF.

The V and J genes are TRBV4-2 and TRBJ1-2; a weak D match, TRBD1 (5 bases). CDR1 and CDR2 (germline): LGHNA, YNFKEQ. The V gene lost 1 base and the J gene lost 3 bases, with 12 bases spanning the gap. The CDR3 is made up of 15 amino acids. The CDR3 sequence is CASSQVRDGYYGYTF. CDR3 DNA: TGTGCCAGCAGCCAAGTTCGGGACGGTTACTATGGCTACACCTTC.

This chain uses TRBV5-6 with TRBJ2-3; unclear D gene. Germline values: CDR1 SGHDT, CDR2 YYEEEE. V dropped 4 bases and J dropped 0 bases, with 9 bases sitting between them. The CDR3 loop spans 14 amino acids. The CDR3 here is CASSLAPSTDTQYF. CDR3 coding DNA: TGTGCCAGCAGCCTGGCCCCGAGCACAGATACGCAGTATTTT.

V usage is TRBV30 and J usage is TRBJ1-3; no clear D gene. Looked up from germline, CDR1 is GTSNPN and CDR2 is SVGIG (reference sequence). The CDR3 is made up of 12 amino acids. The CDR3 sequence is CARADSGNTIYF. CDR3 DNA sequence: TGTGCGAGGGCCGACTCTGGAAACACCATATATTTT.

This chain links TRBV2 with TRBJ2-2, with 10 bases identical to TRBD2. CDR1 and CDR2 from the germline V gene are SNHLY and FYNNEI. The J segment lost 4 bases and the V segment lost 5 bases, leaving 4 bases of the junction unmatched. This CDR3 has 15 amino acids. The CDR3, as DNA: TGTGCCAGCAGTAGGAGCGGGAGGGGCACCGGGGAGCTGTTTTTT. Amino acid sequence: CASSRSGRGTGELFF.

The chain's CDR3 is CASSKSEAGPNEKLFF. The CDR3, as DNA: TGTGCCAGCAGCAAAAGTGAGGCAGGGCCGAATGAAAAACTGTTTTTT. The V call is TRBV4-2, the J call TRBJ1-4; D may be TRBD1 (5 bases). Germline V gene data show CDR1 as LGHNA and CDR2 as YNFKEQ. This CDR3 has 16 residues. V lost 5 bases, J lost 5 bases, and 18 bases lay in between.

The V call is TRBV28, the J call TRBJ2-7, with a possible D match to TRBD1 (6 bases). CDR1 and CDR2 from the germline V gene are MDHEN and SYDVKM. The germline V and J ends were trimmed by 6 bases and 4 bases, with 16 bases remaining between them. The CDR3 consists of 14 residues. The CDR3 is CASSSAQGKYEQYF. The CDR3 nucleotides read TGTGCCAGCAGCTCGGCACAGGGTAAGTACGAGCAGTACTTC. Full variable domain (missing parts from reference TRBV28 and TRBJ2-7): DVKVTQSSRYLVKRTGEKVFLECVQDMDHENMFWYRQDPGLGLRLIYFSYDVKMKEKGDIPEGYSVSREKKERFSLILESASTNQTSMYLCASSSAQGKYEQYFGPGTRLTVT.

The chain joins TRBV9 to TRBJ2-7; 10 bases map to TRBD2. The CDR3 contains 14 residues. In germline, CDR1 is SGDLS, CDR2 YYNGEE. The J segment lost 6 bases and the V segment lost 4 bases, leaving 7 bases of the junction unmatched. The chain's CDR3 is CASSPRTSGGEQYF. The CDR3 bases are TGTGCCAGCAGCCCTCGGACTAGCGGCGGCGAGCAGTACTTC.

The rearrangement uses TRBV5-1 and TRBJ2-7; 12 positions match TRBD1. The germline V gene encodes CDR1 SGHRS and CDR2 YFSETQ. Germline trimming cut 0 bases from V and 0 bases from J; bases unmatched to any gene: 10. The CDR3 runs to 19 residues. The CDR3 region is CASSLGFPGQGAGSYEQYF. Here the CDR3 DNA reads TGCGCCAGCAGCTTGGGATTCCCGGGACAGGGGGCAGGCTCCTACGAGCAGTACTTC.

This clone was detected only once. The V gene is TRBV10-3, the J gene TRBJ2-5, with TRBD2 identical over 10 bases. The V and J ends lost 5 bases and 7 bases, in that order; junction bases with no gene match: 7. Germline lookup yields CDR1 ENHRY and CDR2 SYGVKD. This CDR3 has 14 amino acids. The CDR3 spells CAISNLAGDLTQYF. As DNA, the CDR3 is TGTGCCATCAGTAACCTAGCGGGGGATTTGACCCAGTACTTC.

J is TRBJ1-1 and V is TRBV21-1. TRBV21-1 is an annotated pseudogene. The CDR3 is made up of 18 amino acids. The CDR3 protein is CASSKGTPAGIENTEAFF. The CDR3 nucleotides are TGTGCCAGCAGCAAAGGTACGCCTGCGGGAATCGAAAACACTGAAGCTTTCTTT.

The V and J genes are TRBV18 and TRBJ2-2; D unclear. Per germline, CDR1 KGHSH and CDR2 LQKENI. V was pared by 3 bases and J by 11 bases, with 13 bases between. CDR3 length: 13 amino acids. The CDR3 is CASSPPDLPELFF. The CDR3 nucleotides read TGTGCCAGCTCACCCCCGGACCTCCCAGAGCTGTTTTTT.

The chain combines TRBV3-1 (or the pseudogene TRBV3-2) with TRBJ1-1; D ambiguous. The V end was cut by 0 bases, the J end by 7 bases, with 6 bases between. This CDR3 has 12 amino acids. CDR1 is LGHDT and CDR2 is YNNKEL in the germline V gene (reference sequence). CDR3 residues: CASSQEYGEAFF. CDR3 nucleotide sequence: TGTGCCAGCAGCCAAGAGTATGGTGAAGCTTTCTTT.

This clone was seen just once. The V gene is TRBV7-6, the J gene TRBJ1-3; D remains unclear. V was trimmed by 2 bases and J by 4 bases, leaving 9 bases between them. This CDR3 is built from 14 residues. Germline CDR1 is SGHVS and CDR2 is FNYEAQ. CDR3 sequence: CASSLRSDGNTIYF. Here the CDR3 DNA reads TGTGCCAGCAGCTTAAGGAGTGACGGAAACACCATATATTTT.

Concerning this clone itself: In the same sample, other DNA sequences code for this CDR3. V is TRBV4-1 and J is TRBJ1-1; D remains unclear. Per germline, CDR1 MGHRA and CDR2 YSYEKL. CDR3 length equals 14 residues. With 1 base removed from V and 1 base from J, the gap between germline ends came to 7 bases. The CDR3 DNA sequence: TGCGCCAGCAGCCAAGTTACGGGGAACACTGAAGCTTTCTTT. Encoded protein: CASSQVTGNTEAFF.

DNA of the CDR3: TGTGCCAGCAGCTTAGATCGGGAGGGAGCTTTCTTT. This gives the protein CASSLDREGAFF. The V gene is TRBV7-8, the J gene TRBJ1-1; D is ambiguous. This CDR3 comprises 12 residues. V lost 1 base, J lost 10 bases, and 10 bases lay in between. Germline V gene sequence: CDR1 SGHVS, CDR2 FQNEAQ.

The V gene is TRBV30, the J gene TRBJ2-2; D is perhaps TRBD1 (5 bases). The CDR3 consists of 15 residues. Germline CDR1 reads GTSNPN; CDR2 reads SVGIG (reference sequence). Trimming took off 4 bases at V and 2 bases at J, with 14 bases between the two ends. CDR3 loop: CAWTPSRTNTGELFF. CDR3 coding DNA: TGTGCCTGGACACCGTCCAGGACAAACACCGGGGAGCTGTTTTTT.

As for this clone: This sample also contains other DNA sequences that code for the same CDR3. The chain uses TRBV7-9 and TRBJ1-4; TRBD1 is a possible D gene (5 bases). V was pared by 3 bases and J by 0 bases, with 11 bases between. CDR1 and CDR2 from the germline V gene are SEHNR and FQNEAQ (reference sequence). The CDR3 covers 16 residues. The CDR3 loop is CASSLGGGATNEKLFF. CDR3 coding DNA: TGTGCCAGCAGCTTGGGCGGGGGTGCAACTAATGAAAAACTGTTTTTT. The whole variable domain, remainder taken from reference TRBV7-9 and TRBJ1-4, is DTGVSQNPRHKITKRGQNVTFRCDPISEHNRLYWYRQTLGQGPEFLTYFQNEAQLEKSRLLSDRFSAERPKGSFSTLEIQRTEQGDSAMYLCASSLGGGATNEKLFFGSGTQLSVL.